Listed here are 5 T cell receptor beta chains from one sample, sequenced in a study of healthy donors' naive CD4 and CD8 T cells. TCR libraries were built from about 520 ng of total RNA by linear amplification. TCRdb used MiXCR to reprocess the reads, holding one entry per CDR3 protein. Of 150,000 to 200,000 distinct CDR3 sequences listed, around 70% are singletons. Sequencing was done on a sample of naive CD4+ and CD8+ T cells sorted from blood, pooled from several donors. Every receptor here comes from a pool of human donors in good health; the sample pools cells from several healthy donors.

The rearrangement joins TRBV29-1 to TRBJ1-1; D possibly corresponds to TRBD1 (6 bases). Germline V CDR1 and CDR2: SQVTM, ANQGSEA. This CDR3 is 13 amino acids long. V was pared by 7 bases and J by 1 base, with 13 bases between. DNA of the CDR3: TGCAGCGCCCCACGCAGGGGGAACACTGAAGCTTTCTTT. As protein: CSAPRRGNTEAFF.

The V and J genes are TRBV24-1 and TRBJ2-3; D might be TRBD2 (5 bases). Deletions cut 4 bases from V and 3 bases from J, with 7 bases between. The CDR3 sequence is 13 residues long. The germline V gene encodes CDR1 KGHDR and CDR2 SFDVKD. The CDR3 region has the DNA TGTGCCACCAGTGACCGAGGGACAGATACGCAGTATTTT. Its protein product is CATSDRGTDTQYF.

The CDR3 protein is CASSQDRSSYNEQFF. The CDR3 nucleotides are TGTGCCAGCAGCCAAGATCGTAGCTCCTACAATGAGCAGTTCTTC. V usage is TRBV14 and J usage is TRBJ2-1; D unresolved. Germline lookup yields CDR1 SGHDN and CDR2 FVKESK. V was cut by 0 bases and J by 0 bases, with 6 bases left in between. The CDR3 spans 15 residues.

The chain's CDR3 is CAWSVGIGELFF. For the CDR3, the DNA is TGTGCCTGGAGTGTAGGGATCGGGGAGCTGTTTTTT. The chain links TRBV30 to TRBJ2-2; D gene unclear. The CDR3 consists of 12 residues. Germline-derived CDR1 and CDR2 are GTSNPN and SVGIG (reference sequence). V shed 0 bases and J shed 7 bases, with 6 bases lying between them.

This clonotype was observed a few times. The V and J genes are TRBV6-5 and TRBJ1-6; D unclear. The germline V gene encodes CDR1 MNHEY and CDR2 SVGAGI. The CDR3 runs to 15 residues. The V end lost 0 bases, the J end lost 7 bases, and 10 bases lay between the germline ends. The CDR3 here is CASSYSGVANSPLHF. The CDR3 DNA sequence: TGTGCCAGCAGTTACTCAGGCGTGGCAAATTCACCCCTCCACTTT.